This T cell receptor beta chain was observed in a study of blood T cell repertoires in COVID-19. Study at large: Material from acute and convalescent COVID-19 was sourced from the United States, Italy and Spain.

The V segment lost 6 bases and the J segment 7 bases; nucleotides outside the gene matches: 5. Germline lookup yields CDR1 LNHDA and CDR2 SQIVND (reference sequence). This CDR3 comprises 14 residues. Using immunoSEQ multiplex PCR, the repertoire was profiled, and TCRdb retains in-frame clones only, with some absent. The sample has approximately 110,000 clones; around 81% are singletons. The TCR originated in a human donor in a cohort sampled during active or convalescent COVID-19. This chain links TRBV19 with TRBJ2-1; the match to TRBD2 covers 11 bases. The sample consisted of peripheral blood. CDR3 sequence: CASRTGLAANEQFF. The CDR3 coding sequence is TGTGCCAGTAGGACGGGACTAGCGGCGAATGAGCAGTTCTTC.